A selection of T cell receptor beta chains follows, all from one sample in a study of human T cells and chemical hapten exposure. In TCRdb, the RACE reads were re-called with MiXCR into one record per CDR3 protein. The table has 65,000 to 95,000 distinct CDR3 sequences, 6% to 8.5% seen once. The sample consisted of whole blood, taken in connection with sensitization to the hapten diphenylcyclopropenone (DPC). The receptors come from a woman between 25 and 40 years old with alopecia areata. Some clones in this sample may be carry-over from other donors' samples. The CDR3 runs from the conserved cysteine through the conserved F or W. D genes are given only for firm matches. Clone size is given for some rows only: seen once, a few or many times, or a class if the clone is expanded.

cdr3_nt: TGCGCCAGCAGCTTGCTCGGCGGTCAGCCCCAGCATTTT; cdr3_aa: CASSLLGGQPQHF; v_call: TRBV5-1; j_call: TRBJ1-5; d_call: NA; clone_size: few
cdr3_nt: TGCGCCAGCAGGGGTAGGGAAACATTGTCTGGGGCCAACGTCCTGACTTTC; cdr3_aa: CASRGRETLSGANVLTF; v_call: TRBV5-1; j_call: TRBJ2-6; d_call: NA; clone_size: few
cdr3_nt: TGTGCCATCAGTGACCCCGAGACAGGGGTAGAATACGAGCAGTACTTC; cdr3_aa: CAISDPETGVEYEQYF; v_call: TRBV10-3; j_call: TRBJ2-7; d_call: TRBD1; clone_size: many
cdr3_nt: TGTGCCAGCACTCGAACCGGGACAGGGTTCTACGAGCAGTACTTC; cdr3_aa: CASTRTGTGFYEQYF; v_call: TRBV12-3/TRBV12-4; j_call: TRBJ2-7; d_call: TRBD1; clone_size: many
cdr3_nt: TGCGCCAGCAGCTTGGTTGTAGTAGGGACAGGGGACAATGAGCAGTTCTTC; cdr3_aa: CASSLVVVGTGDNEQFF; v_call: TRBV5-1; j_call: TRBJ2-1; d_call: TRBD1; clone_size: few
cdr3_nt: TGTGCCAGCAGCTTATGGAGCCGGAATGAGCAGTTCTTC; cdr3_aa: CASSLWSRNEQFF; v_call: TRBV7-9; j_call: TRBJ2-1; d_call: NA; clone_size: many
cdr3_nt: TGTGCCAGCAGCCAAGAGGCTAGCGGGAGGAGTACGCAGTATTTT; cdr3_aa: CASSQEASGRSTQYF; v_call: TRBV3-1; j_call: TRBJ2-3; d_call: TRBD2; clone_size: many
cdr3_nt: TGTGCCAGCAGCGTAATAGGGGGCACAGATACGCAGTATTTT; cdr3_aa: CASSVIGGTDTQYF; v_call: TRBV9; j_call: TRBJ2-3; d_call: NA; clone_size: NA
cdr3_nt: TGTGCCAGCAGCCAAGATTCATCACTGCAGTACAATGAGCAGTTCTTC; cdr3_aa: CASSQDSSLQYNEQFF; v_call: TRBV3-1; j_call: TRBJ2-1; d_call: NA; clone_size: many
cdr3_nt: TGTGCCAGCAGTTTTAGGAGTGAGCAGTACTTC; cdr3_aa: CASSFRSEQYF; v_call: TRBV12-3/TRBV12-4; j_call: TRBJ2-7; d_call: NA; clone_size: many
cdr3_nt: TGCGCCAGCAGCCCAGAAGGGACAGGGTATGGGCAGCCCCAGCATTTT; cdr3_aa: CASSPEGTGYGQPQHF; v_call: TRBV5-1; j_call: TRBJ1-5; d_call: TRBD1; clone_size: NA
cdr3_nt: TGTGCCAGCACCTGGGACAGGCAGAGCACAGATACGCAGTATTTT; cdr3_aa: CASTWDRQSTDTQYF; v_call: TRBV6-5; j_call: TRBJ2-3; d_call: TRBD1; clone_size: NA
cdr3_nt: TGTGCCAGCAGTCCAGCCGGGACAGCTTACAATGAGCAGTTCTTC; cdr3_aa: CASSPAGTAYNEQFF; v_call: TRBV12-3/TRBV12-4; j_call: TRBJ2-1; d_call: TRBD1; clone_size: NA
cdr3_nt: TGCAGTGCTAGAGACCCGACAGGGCAAAGCTCCTACGAGCAGTACTTC; cdr3_aa: CSARDPTGQSSYEQYF; v_call: TRBV20-1; j_call: TRBJ2-7; d_call: TRBD1; clone_size: few
cdr3_nt: TGTGCCAGCAGTTTGGACGGCCAGAACACTGAAGCTTTCTTT; cdr3_aa: CASSLDGQNTEAFF; v_call: TRBV2; j_call: TRBJ1-1; d_call: NA; clone_size: NA
cdr3_nt: TGCGCCAGCAGGTCGGCAATGGGGGAACCTAATGAAAAACTGTTTTTT; cdr3_aa: CASRSAMGEPNEKLFF; v_call: TRBV5-1; j_call: TRBJ1-4; d_call: NA; clone_size: NA
cdr3_nt: TGTGCCAGCTCACCTTACGACAGGGCAGAGACCCAGTACTTC; cdr3_aa: CASSPYDRAETQYF; v_call: TRBV18; j_call: TRBJ2-5; d_call: TRBD1; clone_size: many
cdr3_nt: TGTGCCAGCAGCTTTCCCGTTGGGGGAGGGGTCCAAGATACGCAGTATTTT; cdr3_aa: CASSFPVGGGVQDTQYF; v_call: TRBV7-9; j_call: TRBJ2-3; d_call: TRBD2; clone_size: NA
cdr3_nt: TGCGCCAGCAGCTTGGGACAGGTATTTGATACGCAGTATTTT; cdr3_aa: CASSLGQVFDTQYF; v_call: TRBV5-1; j_call: TRBJ2-3; d_call: NA; clone_size: few
cdr3_nt: TGCGCCAGCAGCTCGATACAGGGAAAGAACACTGAAGCTTTCTTT; cdr3_aa: CASSSIQGKNTEAFF; v_call: TRBV5-1; j_call: TRBJ1-1; d_call: NA; clone_size: NA
cdr3_nt: TGTGCCTGGAGTGGCGGGATCAACGAGCAGTACTTC; cdr3_aa: CAWSGGINEQYF; v_call: TRBV30; j_call: TRBJ2-7; d_call: NA; clone_size: many
cdr3_nt: TGTGCCAGCAGCTTACTCCCTGGTGAGCAGTTCTTC; cdr3_aa: CASSLLPGEQFF; v_call: TRBV7-6; j_call: TRBJ2-1; d_call: NA; clone_size: many
cdr3_nt: TGTGCCAGCAGTTCCCCGGAATCAGGGGACTATGGCTACACCTTC; cdr3_aa: CASSSPESGDYGYTF; v_call: TRBV27; j_call: TRBJ1-2; d_call: NA; clone_size: NA
cdr3_nt: TGTGCCAGCAGGGCGACAGCCTTC; cdr3_aa: CASRATAF; v_call: TRBV27; j_call: TRBJ2-7; d_call: NA; clone_size: NA
cdr3_nt: TGTGCCAGCAGTTACGGGGGACAGACGTATCAGCCCCAGCATTTT; cdr3_aa: CASSYGGQTYQPQHF; v_call: TRBV6-6; j_call: TRBJ1-5; d_call: TRBD1; clone_size: many
cdr3_nt: TGTGCCAGCAGCTTTTCTAACACAGATACGCAGTATTTT; cdr3_aa: CASSFSNTDTQYF; v_call: TRBV7-6; j_call: TRBJ2-3; d_call: NA; clone_size: many
cdr3_nt: TGTGCCAGCAGTTGGGACAGGGAGCGTGGCGACACCTTC; cdr3_aa: CASSWDRERGDTF; v_call: TRBV2; j_call: TRBJ1-2; d_call: TRBD1; clone_size: NA
cdr3_nt: TGTGCCACCAGTGATGGGACTAGCGGCACCGGGGAGCTGTTTTTT; cdr3_aa: CATSDGTSGTGELFF; v_call: TRBV24-1; j_call: TRBJ2-2; d_call: TRBD2; clone_size: NA
cdr3_nt: TGTGCCAGCATGAAACCAGGGAAAACTAATGAAAAACTGTTTTTT; cdr3_aa: CASMKPGKTNEKLFF; v_call: TRBV2; j_call: TRBJ1-4; d_call: NA; clone_size: few
cdr3_nt: TGTGCCAGCAGTAAAGGACAGGGCAATGAGCAGTTCTTC; cdr3_aa: CASSKGQGNEQFF; v_call: TRBV2; j_call: TRBJ2-1; d_call: TRBD1; clone_size: many
cdr3_nt: TGCAGTGCTTCCGCCGGGACAGGGGGCGACGAGCAGTACTTC; cdr3_aa: CSASAGTGGDEQYF; v_call: TRBV20-1; j_call: TRBJ2-7; d_call: TRBD1; clone_size: many